The 22 T cell receptor beta chains below all came from one sample that was sequenced in a study of blood T cells in healthy people across ages. Next came a second PCR, run for roughly 6 to 11 cycles, which used a sample-barcoded 5' primer along with a J-beta primer mix. TCRdb passed the 5' RACE reads through MiXCR, listing each CDR3 protein once. The sample yields 1.5 million to 2 million distinct CDR3 sequences, about 50% seen once. Material for sequencing was blood. The receptor set was obtained from a woman in her 40s in good health.

The V call is TRBV3-1, the J call TRBJ2-5; maybe TRBD1 (5 bases). The CDR3 loop spans 15 amino acids. The V end was cut by 0 bases, the J end by 4 bases, with 12 bases between. CDR1 is LGHDT, CDR2 YNNKEL, per germline (reference sequence). CDR3 loop: CASSQDGGRGETQYF. CDR3 bases: TGTGCCAGCAGCCAAGATGGTGGTAGGGGAGAGACCCAGTACTTC.

The chain employs TRBV5-1 and TRBJ2-3; 9 bases agree with TRBD2. This CDR3 comprises 18 residues. Unmatched junction bases numbered 14, after V lost 3 bases and J lost 3 bases. Germline V gene data show CDR1 as SGHRS and CDR2 as YFSETQ. The CDR3 spells CASSSNLGAGGPTDTQYF. The CDR3 DNA reads as TGCGCCAGCAGCTCTAACCTCGGCGCGGGGGGGCCAACAGATACGCAGTATTTT.

This clonotype has more than one count but fewer than ten. The chain employs TRBV5-1 and TRBJ2-7; the D gene could be TRBD1 or TRBD2 (5 bases each). V lost 1 base and J 5 bases, leaving 13 bases between the germline ends. The CDR3 is made up of 14 amino acids. Per germline, CDR1 SGHRS and CDR2 YFSETQ. The CDR3 region is CASSLRDPRDEQYF. DNA of the CDR3: TGCGCCAGCAGCTTGCGGGATCCCAGGGACGAGCAGTACTTC.

This clonotype was found a few times. The chain couples TRBV7-2 to TRBJ2-7; D might be TRBD1 or TRBD2, each matching 5 bases. V shed 8 bases and J shed 3 bases, with 14 bases lying between them. The CDR3 spans 13 residues. In germline, CDR1 is SGHTA, CDR2 FQGNSA. CDR3 sequence: CASERGEGYEQYF. The CDR3, as DNA: TGTGCCAGCGAGAGGGGTGAGGGCTACGAGCAGTACTTC.

The rearrangement links TRBV9 to TRBJ1-1; no clear D. The length of the CDR3 is 13 residues. Germline CDR1 SGDLS, CDR2 YYNGEE. The V end lost 3 bases, the J end lost 4 bases, and 10 bases lay between the germline ends. The CDR3 DNA sequence: TGTGCCAGCAGCGCCAATGGTTTCACTGAAGCTTTCTTT. Translating it yields CASSANGFTEAFF.

A word on this clonotype: Sequence at one end of the junction differs from germline and may be a read error. The J gene is TRBJ2-1, the V gene TRBV27; TRBD2 matches at 10 bases. Per germline, CDR1 MNHEY and CDR2 SMNVEV (reference sequence). The CDR3 spans 14 residues. CDR3 in amino acids: CASSPAGGPYEQLF. CDR3 bases: TGTGCCAGCAGTCCAGCGGGGGGGCCCTATGAGCAGCTCTTC.

This clonotype was seen more than once but under ten times. The rearrangement joins TRBV4-3 to TRBJ2-4; D may be TRBD2 (6 bases). V gave up 0 bases and J gave up 11 bases, with 17 bases separating them. The germline V gene encodes CDR1 LGHNA and CDR2 YSLEER. CDR3 size: 15 residues. In DNA, the CDR3 is TGCGCCAGCAGCCAAGAACGGGCGGCGGAGGGGTTTCAGTACTTC. Translation: CASSQERAAEGFQYF.

The chain links TRBV7-2 to TRBJ2-1; 9 bases match TRBD2. This CDR3 is built from 17 residues. CDR1 is SGHTA, CDR2 FQGNSA, per germline. With V trimmed by 1 base and J by 8 bases, 12 bases remained unmatched. The CDR3 loop is CASSLGSAGGLLDEQFF. DNA for the CDR3: TGTGCCAGCAGCTTAGGCTCTGCGGGGGGGCTCTTGGATGAGCAGTTCTTC.

The chain has TRBV7-2 and TRBJ2-3; D gene ambiguous. The CDR3 has 11 residues. The V end lost 8 bases, the J end lost 6 bases, and 9 bases lay between the germline ends. Germline CDR1 reads SGHTA; CDR2 reads FQGNSA. The CDR3 protein is CASRWADTQYF. In nucleotides, the CDR3 is TGTGCCAGCCGCTGGGCGGATACGCAGTATTTT. Full variable domain (rest looked up from reference TRBV7-2 and TRBJ2-3): GAGVSQSPSNKVTEKGKDVELRCDPISGHTALYWYRQSLGQGLEFLIYFQGNSAPDKSGLPSDRFSAERTGGSVSTLTIQRTQQEDSAVYLCASRWADTQYFGPGTRLTVL.

This clonotype occurred a few times. The chain is built from TRBV2 and TRBJ2-5; possible D gene TRBD2, 5 bases. The CDR3 totals 13 residues. V lost 3 bases, J lost 4 bases, and 9 bases lay in between. Per germline, CDR1 SNHLY and CDR2 FYNNEI. The CDR3 sequence is CASSEPSLETQYF. The DNA of the CDR3 is TGTGCCAGCAGTGAGCCTAGCCTAGAGACCCAGTACTTC.

The chain carries TRBV24-1 and TRBJ1-2; no clear D. From germline, CDR1 is KGHDR and CDR2 SFDVKD. The length of the CDR3 is 15 residues. V lost 7 bases to trimming and J lost 4 bases, with 18 bases between them. Here the CDR3 reads CATRNKPDEIYGYTF. The CDR3 DNA follows: TGTGCCACCAGAAACAAGCCGGACGAGATCTATGGCTACACCTTC.

This clonotype appeared a few times. This chain uses TRBV7-2 with TRBJ2-5, with D uncertain. Germline V lookup: CDR1 SGHTA, CDR2 FQGNSA. V was clipped by 7 bases and J by 0 bases, with 15 bases between them. This CDR3 is 15 amino acids long. The chain's CDR3 is CASTSGSGHQETQYF. The DNA of the CDR3 is TGTGCCAGCACCTCGGGTTCCGGGCACCAAGAGACCCAGTACTTC.

The sample holds one count of this clonotype. The V call is TRBV6-2 or TRBV6-3, the J call TRBJ2-4, with D perhaps assigned TRBD1 or TRBD2 (5 bases each). CDR3 length: 13 residues. V was shortened by 6 bases and J by 14 bases, with 20 bases between the two germline ends. The V gene's germline CDR1 is MNHEY and CDR2 SVGEGT. CDR3 nucleotide sequence: TGTGCCAGCAGCCGGGGCAGGGTAGGCGGAGAGTACTTC. As protein: CASSRGRVGGEYF.

This chain joins TRBV7-9 and TRBJ2-1, with TRBD1 matching over 7 bases. The CDR3 runs to 16 residues. CDR1 is SEHNR, CDR2 FQNEAQ, per germline (reference sequence). Trimming at V came to 5 bases and at J to 10 bases, leaving 17 bases not matched to a gene. The CDR3 coding sequence is TGTGCCAGCAGCCCGCCCCCTAGAGGACAGGATGGGGAGCAGTTCTTC. Translation: CASSPPPRGQDGEQFF.

This clonotype was observed a handful of times. This chain joins TRBV7-2 and TRBJ2-5; unclear D gene. The CDR3 covers 13 residues. V dropped 5 bases and J dropped 1 base, with 8 bases sitting between them. Germline loops: CDR1 SGHTA, CDR2 FQGNSA. The CDR3 region is CASSTLAQETQYF. Here the CDR3 DNA reads TGTGCCAGCAGCACCCTCGCCCAAGAGACCCAGTACTTC.

About this clonotype itself: The junction does not match germline at one end; this may be a read error. The J gene is TRBJ2-1, the V gene TRBV20-1, with 9 bases aligning to TRBD1. The CDR3 runs to 14 residues. CDR1 and CDR2 (germline): DFQATT, SNEGSKA (reference sequence). This CDR3 is CSARNRGPYSEQFF. CDR3 nucleotides: TGCAGTGCTAGGAACAGGGGGCCCTACAGTGAGCAGTTCTTC.

The chain is built from TRBV5-6 and TRBJ1-1, with a possible D match to TRBD1 (6 bases). This CDR3 contains 18 residues. V was cut by 2 bases and J by 1 base, with 21 bases left in between. Germline V gene data show CDR1 as SGHDT and CDR2 as YYEEEE. CDR3 DNA sequence: TGTGCCAGCAGCTTATTATTCGGGGGGGCCGGAGGGAACACTGAAGCTTTCTTT. Its protein product is CASSLLFGGAGGNTEAFF.

This chain joins TRBV29-1 and TRBJ2-7; D unresolved. The CDR3 extends over 13 amino acids. The V end lost 0 bases, the J end lost 3 bases, and 9 bases lay between the germline ends. The germline V gene encodes CDR1 SQVTM and CDR2 ANQGSEA. CDR3 region: CSVEDRSFYEQYF. CDR3 nucleotide sequence: TGCAGCGTTGAAGACCGGTCTTTCTACGAGCAGTACTTC.

The chain recombines TRBV20-1 with TRBJ2-5, with 9 bases fitting TRBD1. The tail of the sequence fits TRBJ2-7 better, so the J call may be wrong. Germline V gives CDR1 DFQATT, CDR2 SNEGSKA (reference sequence). There are 14 residues in the CDR3. The CDR3 loop is CSARGRTGVDEQYF. The CDR3 nucleotides read TGCAGTGCTAGAGGGCGGACAGGGGTCGACGAGCAGTACTTC.

This clonotype was found a few times. The chain uses TRBV4-3 and TRBJ2-4, with D unclear. The CDR3 has 18 amino acids. CDR1 is LGHNA and CDR2 is YSLEER in the germline V gene. V shed 1 base and J shed 1 base, with 17 bases lying between them. CDR3 in DNA: TGCGCCAGCAGCCAAGGTTCTCCAAGGGCAACGGCCAAAAACATTCAGTACTTC. Translation: CASSQGSPRATAKNIQYF.

The chain links TRBV20-1 to TRBJ2-3, with D possibly TRBD1 on 6 matching bases. Germline V gene data show CDR1 as DFQATT and CDR2 as SNEGSKA (reference sequence). Trimming took off 6 bases at V and 1 base at J, with 11 bases between the two ends. The CDR3 contains 13 residues. The CDR3 reads CSATRQGTDTQYF. As DNA, the CDR3 is TGCAGTGCCACACGACAGGGCACAGATACGCAGTATTTT.

CDR3 in amino acids: CASSISRGNIQYF. In DNA, the CDR3 is TGTGCCAGTAGTATTTCTCGGGGAAACATTCAGTACTTC. This chain uses TRBV19 with TRBJ2-4, with D perhaps matching TRBD2 (5 bases). The germline V and J ends were trimmed by 3 bases and 6 bases, with 9 bases remaining between them. Germline V lookup: CDR1 LNHDA, CDR2 SQIVND (reference sequence). The length of the CDR3 is 13 residues. The complete variable domain, with remaining parts taken from reference TRBV19 and TRBJ2-4, reads DGGITQSPKYLFRKEGQNVTLSCEQNLNHDAMYWYRQDPGQGLRLIYYSQIVNDFQKGDIAEGYSVSREKKESFPLTVTSAQKNPTAFYLCASSISRGNIQYFGAGTRLSVL.